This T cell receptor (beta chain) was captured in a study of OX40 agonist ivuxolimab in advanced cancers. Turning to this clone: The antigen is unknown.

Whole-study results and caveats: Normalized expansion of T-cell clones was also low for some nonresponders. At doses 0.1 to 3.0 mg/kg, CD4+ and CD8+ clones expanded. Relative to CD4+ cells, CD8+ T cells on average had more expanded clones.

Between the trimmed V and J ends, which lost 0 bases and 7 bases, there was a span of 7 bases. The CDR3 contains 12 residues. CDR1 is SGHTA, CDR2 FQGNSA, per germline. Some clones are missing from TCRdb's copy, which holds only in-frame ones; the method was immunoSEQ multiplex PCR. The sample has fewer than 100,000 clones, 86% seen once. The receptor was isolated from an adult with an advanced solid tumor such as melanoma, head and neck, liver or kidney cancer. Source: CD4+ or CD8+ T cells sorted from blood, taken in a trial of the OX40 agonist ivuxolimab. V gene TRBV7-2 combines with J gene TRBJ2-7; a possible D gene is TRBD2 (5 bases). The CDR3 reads CASSLAREEQYF. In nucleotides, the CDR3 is TGTGCCAGCAGCTTAGCAAGGGAGGAGCAGTACTTC.